The source of this TCR beta chain is a study of T-cell reconstitution after alpha-beta-depleted transplantation in children. Study-wide points: Day-60 TCRbeta diversity that was high in some patients was derived from surviving recipient T cells and thymic progenitors.

Using unique molecular identifiers, the investigators prepared the TCRbeta library. A single record per CDR3 protein comes from TCRdb applying MiXCR to the PCR reads. This table holds fewer than 150,000 distinct CDR3 sequences, more than 9.5% found once. The junction had 9 bases not matched to a gene; V was cut back by 7 bases and J by 8 bases. CDR1 and CDR2 (germline): MNHEY, SMNVEV (reference sequence). The CDR3 is 16 amino acids. A remark on this clonotype: Its specificity is unknown.

The sample here was PBMCs, mostly from graft donor cells, taken 180 days after TCRalphabeta/CD19-depleted stem cell transplant. The origin of this receptor is a girl under three years old who had a stem cell transplant for combined immunodeficiency, so the T cells may come from the graft donor. The J gene is TRBJ2-2, the V gene TRBV27, with 14 bases lining up with TRBD2. The CDR3 loop is CASTSGTSGRSGELFF. As DNA, the CDR3 is TGTGCCAGCACTTCCGGGACTAGCGGGAGATCGGGGGAGCTGTTTTTT.